Each of the 24 T cell receptor beta chains below was sequenced from the same sample in a study of blood T cell repertoires in COVID-19. The data were produced by immunoSEQ multiplex PCR, yet TCRdb's version contains in-frame clones alone and is incomplete. Of fewer than 350,000 clones in the sample, more than 75% were seen once. Specimen: PBMCs or T cells enriched from blood (not recorded which). These receptors came from a woman aged 40 to 50 with acute COVID-19.

The genes are TRBV6-2 or TRBV6-3 and TRBJ1-1; D might be TRBD1 (6 bases). Germline CDR1 reads MNHEY; CDR2 reads SVGEGT. CDR3 size: 17 residues. With 5 bases removed from V and 0 bases from J, the gap between germline ends came to 19 bases. The CDR3 bases are TGTGCCAGCAGTCTGAGGACAGCTAGTCTAATGAACACTGAAGCTTTCTTT. This sequence encodes CASSLRTASLMNTEAFF.

The chain couples TRBV28 to TRBJ2-7; no firm D call. Germline CDR1 and CDR2: MDHEN and SYDVKM. Between the trimmed V and J ends, which lost 6 bases and 0 bases, there was a span of 9 bases. The CDR3 sequence is 13 residues long. CDR3 DNA sequence: TGTGCCAGCAGAAAAACCAGCTCCTACGAGCAGTACTTC. Protein sequence: CASRKTSSYEQYF.

The chain has TRBV12-3 or TRBV12-4 and TRBJ2-5; D may be TRBD2 (5 bases). Trimming left V 5 bases short and J 5 bases short, with 6 bases between. The CDR3 has 11 residues. The CDR3: CASSTRETQYF. CDR3 nucleotides: TGTGCCAGCAGTACTAGGGAGACCCAGTACTTC.

The chain has TRBV30 and TRBJ2-1, with 9 positions matching TRBD2. The CDR3 has 15 amino acids. Losses at the gene ends were 2 bases for V and 8 bases for J; bases not matched to a gene: 10. Per the germline V gene, CDR1 is GTSNPN and CDR2 is SVGIG (reference sequence). CDR3: CAWSYPRTSAHEQFF. The CDR3 DNA follows: TGTGCCTGGAGTTACCCCCGGACTAGCGCACATGAGCAGTTCTTC.

The rearrangement links TRBV7-2 to TRBJ2-2, with 11 bases that match TRBD2. V lost 5 bases to trimming and J lost 7 bases; unmatched junction nucleotides: 12. The CDR3 loop spans 17 amino acids. Germline assignment: CDR1 SGHTA and CDR2 FQGNSA. This CDR3 reads CASSLQAPLAGVGELFF. The CDR3 DNA reads TGTGCCAGCAGCCTACAAGCGCCACTAGCGGGAGTCGGGGAGCTGTTTTTT.

The V call is TRBV28, the J call TRBJ2-7; D is possibly TRBD1 (6 bases). The CDR3 has 14 amino acids. The germline V and J ends were trimmed by 7 bases and 4 bases, with 17 bases remaining between them. The V gene's germline CDR1 is MDHEN and CDR2 SYDVKM. The CDR3 here is CASNGQPKSYEQYF. The CDR3 nucleotides are TGTGCCAGCAACGGACAGCCGAAGAGTTACGAGCAGTACTTC.

V usage is TRBV10-2 and J usage is TRBJ2-1, with D perhaps matching TRBD2 (5 bases). Trimming left V 8 bases short and J 7 bases short, with 12 bases between. This CDR3 region has 12 residues. CDR1 is WSHSY and CDR2 is SAAADI in the germline V gene. The CDR3 sequence: CASAAVGNEQFF. DNA for the CDR3: TGCGCCAGCGCAGCGGTGGGTAATGAGCAGTTCTTC.

The gene calls are TRBV15 and TRBJ2-7; a weak D match, TRBD1 (6 bases). CDR1 LNHNV and CDR2 YYDKDF come from the germline V gene (reference sequence). V dropped 3 bases and J dropped 7 bases, with 16 bases sitting between them. The CDR3 length is 14 residues. Here the CDR3 DNA reads TGTGCCACCAGCAGGTACCCAGGGCAGGGGGAGCAGTACTTC. Translation gives CATSRYPGQGEQYF.

DNA for the CDR3: TGCGCCCGAATAACTATTAGGAGGGGAGGGGTCTATAGCAATCAGCCCCAGCATTTT. Its protein is CARITIRRGGVYSNQPQHF. The chain uses TRBV4-1 and TRBJ1-5; D perhaps matches TRBD1 (5 bases). Per germline, CDR1 MGHRA and CDR2 YSYEKL. The ends were cut back, 11 bases at V and 0 bases at J, with 29 bases in the middle. The CDR3 is 19 amino acids.

V and J are TRBV25-1 and TRBJ1-5, with 8 bases identical to TRBD1. The germline V gene encodes CDR1 MGHDK and CDR2 SYGVNS. The CDR3 loop spans 14 amino acids. The J segment lost 7 bases and the V segment lost 2 bases, leaving 4 bases of the junction unmatched. The CDR3 spells CASSEGRGQQPQHF. The CDR3 DNA reads as TGTGCCAGCAGTGAAGGCAGGGGGCAACAGCCCCAGCATTTT.

This clone was seen just once. The chain combines TRBV19 with TRBJ1-2; D might be TRBD1 (6 bases). The CDR3 has 14 amino acids. CDR1 is LNHDA, CDR2 SQIVND, per germline (reference sequence). V lost 7 bases and J 0 bases, leaving 12 bases between the germline ends. CDR3 DNA sequence: TGTGCCAGTAACCAACAGGGCACTAACTATGGCTACACCTTC. Encoded protein: CASNQQGTNYGYTF.

This rearrangement joins TRBV11-2 to TRBJ2-7; D is perhaps TRBD2 (5 bases). Per the germline V gene, CDR1 is SGHAT and CDR2 is FQNNGV. The CDR3 consists of 13 residues. With 5 bases removed from V and 5 bases from J, the gap between germline ends came to 13 bases. In nucleotides, the CDR3 is TGTGCCAGCAGCCCTGGGGTGAGGGACGAGCAGTACTTC. This encodes CASSPGVRDEQYF.

V gene TRBV7-9 combines with J gene TRBJ1-2; 9 nucleotides match TRBD1. Germline assignment: CDR1 SEHNR and CDR2 FQNEAQ (reference sequence). The CDR3 sequence is 15 residues long. The V and J ends lost 6 bases and 4 bases, in that order; junction bases with no gene match: 9. The CDR3 nucleotides read TGTGCCAGCAGGGATCCGGGACAGGGTGCCTATGGCTACACCTTC. Its protein product is CASRDPGQGAYGYTF.

In this sample, this clone turned up a few times. This chain joins TRBV7-2 and TRBJ2-3; D is uncertain. From germline, CDR1 is SGHTA and CDR2 FQGNSA. Trimming removed 4 bases at V and 0 bases at J, with 8 bases between. There are 14 residues in the CDR3. CDR3 nucleotide sequence: TGTGCCAGCAGCTCGAGTTTTAGCACAGATACGCAGTATTTT. This translates into CASSSSFSTDTQYF.

J is TRBJ1-1 and V is TRBV28; D not resolved. This CDR3 contains 14 residues. The V gene's germline CDR1 is MDHEN and CDR2 SYDVKM. V was pared by 2 bases and J by 8 bases, with 15 bases between. Here the CDR3 reads CASSLGQTYGEAFF. CDR3 nucleotide sequence: TGTGCCAGCAGTTTAGGCCAGACTTACGGGGAAGCTTTCTTT.

V usage is TRBV11-2 and J usage is TRBJ2-1, with 8 bases matching TRBD2. The CDR3 extends over 16 amino acids. Germline loops: CDR1 SGHAT, CDR2 FQNNGV. V dropped 1 base and J dropped 6; count of bases not matched to a gene: 8. CDR3 bases: TGTGCCAGCAGCTTAGGGGATGGGCTAGCGGGCAATGAGCAGTTCTTC. Translated: CASSLGDGLAGNEQFF.

In its sample, this clone was seen once. The chain is built from TRBV18 and TRBJ1-5; D unclear. Germline CDR1 reads KGHSH; CDR2 reads LQKENI. This CDR3 is built from 15 residues. The germline V and J ends were trimmed by 3 bases and 0 bases, with 9 bases remaining between them. CDR3 in DNA: TGTGCCAGCTCACCCACAGAATATAGCAATCAGCCCCAGCATTTT. Translating gives CASSPTEYSNQPQHF.

The chain links TRBV1 to TRBJ1-2; TRBD1 reflects the table's D call only, with no check against the DNA. TRBV1 is marked as a pseudogene. The CDR3 loop spans 15 amino acids. The CDR3 here is CTSSQAARADYGYTF. DNA of the CDR3: TGCACCAGCAGCCAAGCGGCCAGGGCCGACTATGGCTACACCTTC.

The chain couples TRBV5-1 to TRBJ2-2; D is possibly TRBD1 (5 bases). Trimming took off 6 bases at V and 3 bases at J, with 12 bases between the two ends. Germline lookup yields CDR1 SGHRS and CDR2 YFSETQ. The CDR3 has 14 residues. The CDR3 protein is CASIWGPDTGELFF. The DNA for the CDR3 is TGCGCCAGCATCTGGGGCCCGGACACCGGGGAGCTGTTTTTT.

Comment on this clone: In the same sample, other DNA sequences code for this CDR3. V is TRBV29-1 and J is TRBJ1-1, with D possibly TRBD1 on 5 matching bases. The V gene's germline CDR1 is SQVTM and CDR2 ANQGSEA. V was shortened by 6 bases and J by 1 base, with 12 bases between the two germline ends. The CDR3 runs to 13 residues. The CDR3 region has the DNA TGCAGCGTCCGGGGGGGTCCGAACACTGAAGCTTTCTTT. Residues: CSVRGGPNTEAFF.

The genes are TRBV4-1 and TRBJ1-1, with D perhaps matching TRBD1 (6 bases). V gave up 1 base and J gave up 1 base, with 13 bases separating them. The CDR3 contains 16 residues. Germline lookup yields CDR1 MGHRA and CDR2 YSYEKL. CDR3 sequence (DNA): TGCGCCAGCAGCCAAGTATACGGACAGAAGAACACTGAAGCTTTCTTT. It encodes CASSQVYGQKNTEAFF.

This chain joins TRBV5-1 and TRBJ2-7, with 9 nucleotides matching TRBD2. After removal of 4 bases from V and 2 bases from J, the junction contained 7 bases not matched to a gene. CDR1 and CDR2 (germline): SGHRS, YFSETQ. The CDR3 consists of 15 residues. The DNA of the CDR3 is TGCGCCAGCAGCGAACAAGGCGGGGGGGCCTACGAGCAGTACTTC. It is translated as CASSEQGGGAYEQYF.

This clone appeared a single time. The V and J genes are TRBV29-1 and TRBJ1-1; perhaps TRBD1 as D (6 bases). CDR3 size: 13 residues. V was shortened by 4 bases and J by 4 bases, with 13 bases between the two germline ends. Germline loops: CDR1 SQVTM, CDR2 ANQGSEA. The DNA for the CDR3 is TGCAGCGTTGCGGCGGGAGGGGGCACTGAAGCTTTCTTT. Translating it yields CSVAAGGGTEAFF.

This clone has a single count. Other DNA sequences in the sample encode the same CDR3. The chain carries TRBV7-9 and TRBJ1-3, with D possibly matching TRBD1 (6 bases). The V gene's germline CDR1 is SEHNR and CDR2 FQNEAQ (reference sequence). Deletions cut 5 bases from V and 0 bases from J, with 8 bases between. This CDR3 contains 14 residues. The CDR3: CASSPDSSGNTIYF. The CDR3 DNA reads as TGTGCCAGCAGCCCGGACAGCTCTGGAAACACCATATATTTT.